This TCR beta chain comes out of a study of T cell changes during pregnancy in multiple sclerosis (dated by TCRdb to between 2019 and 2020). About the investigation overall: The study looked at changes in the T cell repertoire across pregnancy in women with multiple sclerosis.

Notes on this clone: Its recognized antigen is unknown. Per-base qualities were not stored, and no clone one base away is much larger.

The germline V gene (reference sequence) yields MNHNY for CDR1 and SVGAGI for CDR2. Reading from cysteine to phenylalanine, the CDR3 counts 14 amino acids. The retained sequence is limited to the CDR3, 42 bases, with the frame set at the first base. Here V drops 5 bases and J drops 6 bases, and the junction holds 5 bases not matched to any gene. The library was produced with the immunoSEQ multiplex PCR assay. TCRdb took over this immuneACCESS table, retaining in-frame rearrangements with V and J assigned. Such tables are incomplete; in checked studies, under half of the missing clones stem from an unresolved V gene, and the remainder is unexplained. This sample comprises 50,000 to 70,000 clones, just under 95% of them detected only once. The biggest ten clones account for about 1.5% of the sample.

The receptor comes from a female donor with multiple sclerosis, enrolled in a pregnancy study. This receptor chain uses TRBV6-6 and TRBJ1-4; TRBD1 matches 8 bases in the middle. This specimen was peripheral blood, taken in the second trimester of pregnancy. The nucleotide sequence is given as TGTGCCAGCAGTACCCAGGGGGCAGATGAAAAACTGTTTTTT. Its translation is CASSTQGADEKLFF.